This T cell receptor beta chain is drawn from a study of PD-L1 blockade in urothelial cancer. Study as a whole: The patients' atezolizumab therapy, 1,200 mg intravenously every 3 weeks, started around 2014. In terms of prior chemotherapy, patients had received 0 to 3 regimens.

Generated by immunoSEQ multiplex PCR, the TCRdb table keeps only in-frame clones and is missing some. The sample shows approximately 34,000 clones, 84% of them seen only once. With 3 bases removed from V and 5 bases from J, the gap between germline ends came to 8 bases. The CDR3 spans 13 residues. CDR1 is ENHRY, CDR2 SYGVKD, per germline. V gene TRBV10-3 combines with J gene TRBJ2-1; D is uncertain. The specimen comprised PBMCs, sampled around atezolizumab (anti-PD-L1) treatment. The source of this sequence is a man aged 55 to 70 with urothelial cancer. The CDR3 region is CAISESQDNEQFF. Written as DNA, the CDR3 is TGTGCCATCAGTGAAAGCCAGGACAATGAGCAGTTCTTC.